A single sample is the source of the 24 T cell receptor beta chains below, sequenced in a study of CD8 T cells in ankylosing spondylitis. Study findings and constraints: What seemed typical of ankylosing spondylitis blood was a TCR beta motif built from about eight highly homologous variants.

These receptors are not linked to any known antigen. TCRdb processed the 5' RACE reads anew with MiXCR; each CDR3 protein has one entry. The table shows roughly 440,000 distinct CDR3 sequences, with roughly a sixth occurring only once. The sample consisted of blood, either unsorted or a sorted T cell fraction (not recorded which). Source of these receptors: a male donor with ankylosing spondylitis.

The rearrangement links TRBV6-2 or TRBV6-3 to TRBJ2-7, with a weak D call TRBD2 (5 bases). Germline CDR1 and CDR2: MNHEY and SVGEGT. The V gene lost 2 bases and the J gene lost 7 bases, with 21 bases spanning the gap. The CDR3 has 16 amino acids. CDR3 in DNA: TGTGCCAGCAGTTACCCCCCCAACAGCGGCCTGGGGGAGCAGTACTTC. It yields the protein CASSYPPNSGLGEQYF.

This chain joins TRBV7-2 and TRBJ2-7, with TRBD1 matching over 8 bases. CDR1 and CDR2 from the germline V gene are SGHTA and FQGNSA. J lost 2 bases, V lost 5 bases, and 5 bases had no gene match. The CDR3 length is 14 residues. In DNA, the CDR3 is TGTGCCAGCAGCCCGGGACAGGCAGCCTACGAGCAGTACTTC. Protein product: CASSPGQAAYEQYF.

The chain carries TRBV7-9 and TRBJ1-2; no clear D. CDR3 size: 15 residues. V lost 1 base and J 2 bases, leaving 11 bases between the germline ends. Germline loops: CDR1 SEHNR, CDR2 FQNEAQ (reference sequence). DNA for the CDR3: TGTGCCAGCAGCTTAGGAGATATGGGGAACTATGGCTACACCTTC. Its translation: CASSLGDMGNYGYTF.

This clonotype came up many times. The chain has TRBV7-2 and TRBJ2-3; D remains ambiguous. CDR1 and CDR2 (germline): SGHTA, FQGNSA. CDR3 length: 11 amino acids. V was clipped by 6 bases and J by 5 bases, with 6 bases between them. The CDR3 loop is CASSLRDTQYF. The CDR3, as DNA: TGTGCCAGCAGTTTAAGAGATACGCAGTATTTT.

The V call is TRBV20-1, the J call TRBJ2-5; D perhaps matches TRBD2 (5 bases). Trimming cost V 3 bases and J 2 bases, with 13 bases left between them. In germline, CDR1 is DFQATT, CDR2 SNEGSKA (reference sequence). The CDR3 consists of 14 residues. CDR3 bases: TGCAGTGCTAGTGCTAGCCGATTACAAGAGACCCAGTACTTC. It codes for CSASASRLQETQYF.

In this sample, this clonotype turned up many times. This CDR3 is CASRADEHTSAFF. DNA for the CDR3: TGCGCCAGCAGGGCGGACGAACACACCTCGGCTTTCTTT. J is TRBJ1-1 and V is TRBV5-1, with D unclear. V was clipped by 5 bases and J by 11 bases, with 19 bases between them. The CDR3 runs to 13 residues. Germline assignment: CDR1 SGHRS and CDR2 YFSETQ.

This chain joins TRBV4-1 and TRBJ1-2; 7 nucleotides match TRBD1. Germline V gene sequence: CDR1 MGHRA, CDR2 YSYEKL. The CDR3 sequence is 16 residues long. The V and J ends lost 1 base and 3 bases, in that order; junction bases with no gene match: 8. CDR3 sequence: CASSQVEGADDYGYTF. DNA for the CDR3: TGCGCCAGCAGCCAAGTGGAGGGGGCTGATGACTATGGCTACACCTTC.

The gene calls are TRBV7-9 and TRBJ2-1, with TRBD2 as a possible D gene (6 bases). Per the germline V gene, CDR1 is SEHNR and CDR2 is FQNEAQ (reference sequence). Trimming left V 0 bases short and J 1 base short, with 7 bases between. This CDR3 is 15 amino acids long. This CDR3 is CASSLALASYNEQFF. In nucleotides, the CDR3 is TGTGCCAGCAGCTTAGCACTAGCTTCCTACAATGAGCAGTTCTTC.

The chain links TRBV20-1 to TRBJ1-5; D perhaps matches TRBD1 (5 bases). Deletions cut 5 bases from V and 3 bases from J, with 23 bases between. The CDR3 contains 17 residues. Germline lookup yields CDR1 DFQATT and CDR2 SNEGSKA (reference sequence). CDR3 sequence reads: CSAPRGGSGGYNQPQHF. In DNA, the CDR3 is TGCAGTGCTCCAAGGGGTGGTTCGGGGGGATACAATCAGCCCCAGCATTTT.

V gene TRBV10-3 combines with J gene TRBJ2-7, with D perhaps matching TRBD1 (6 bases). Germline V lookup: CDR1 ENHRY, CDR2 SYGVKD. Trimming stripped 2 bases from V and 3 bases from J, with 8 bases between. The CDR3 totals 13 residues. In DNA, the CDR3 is TGTGCCATCAGTGAGAAACAGGGCTACGAGCAGTACTTC. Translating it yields CAISEKQGYEQYF.

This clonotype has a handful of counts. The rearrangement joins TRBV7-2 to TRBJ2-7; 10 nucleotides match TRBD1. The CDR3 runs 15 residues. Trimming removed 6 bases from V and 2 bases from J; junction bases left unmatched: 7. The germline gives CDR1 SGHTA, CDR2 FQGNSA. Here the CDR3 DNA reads TGTGCCAGCAGTAAAACCGGGACAGGGGCCTACGAGCAGTACTTC. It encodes CASSKTGTGAYEQYF.

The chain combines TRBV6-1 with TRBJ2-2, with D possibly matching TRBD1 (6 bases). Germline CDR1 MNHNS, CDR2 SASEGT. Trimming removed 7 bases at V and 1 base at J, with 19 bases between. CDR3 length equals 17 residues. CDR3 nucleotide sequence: TGTGCCAGCACCCCCAACACCCCGGGACAGAACACCGGGGAGCTGTTTTTT. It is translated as CASTPNTPGQNTGELFF.

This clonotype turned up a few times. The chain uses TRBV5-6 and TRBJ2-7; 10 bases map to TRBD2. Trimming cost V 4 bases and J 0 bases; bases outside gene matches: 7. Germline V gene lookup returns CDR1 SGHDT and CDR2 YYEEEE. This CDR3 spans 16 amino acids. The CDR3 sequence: CASSASGLAASYEQYF. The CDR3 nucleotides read TGTGCCAGCAGCGCCTCCGGACTAGCGGCCTCCTACGAGCAGTACTTC.

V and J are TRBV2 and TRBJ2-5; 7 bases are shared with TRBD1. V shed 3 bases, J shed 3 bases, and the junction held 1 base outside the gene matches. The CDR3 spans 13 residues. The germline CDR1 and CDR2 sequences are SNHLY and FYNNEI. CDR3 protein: CASSDDREETQYF. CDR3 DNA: TGTGCCAGCAGTGATGACAGGGAAGAGACCCAGTACTTC.

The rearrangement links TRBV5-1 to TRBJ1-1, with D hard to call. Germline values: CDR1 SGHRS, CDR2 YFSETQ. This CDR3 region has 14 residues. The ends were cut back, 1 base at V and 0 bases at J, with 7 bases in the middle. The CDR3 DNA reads TGCGCCAGCAGCTTGCGACGGTTGAACACTGAAGCTTTCTTT. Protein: CASSLRRLNTEAFF.

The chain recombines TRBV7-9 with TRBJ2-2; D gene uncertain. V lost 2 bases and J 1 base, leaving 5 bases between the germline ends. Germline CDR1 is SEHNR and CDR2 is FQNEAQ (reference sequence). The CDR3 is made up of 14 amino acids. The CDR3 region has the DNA TGTGCCAGCAGCTTATCCTGGAACACCGGGGAGCTGTTTTTT. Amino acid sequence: CASSLSWNTGELFF.

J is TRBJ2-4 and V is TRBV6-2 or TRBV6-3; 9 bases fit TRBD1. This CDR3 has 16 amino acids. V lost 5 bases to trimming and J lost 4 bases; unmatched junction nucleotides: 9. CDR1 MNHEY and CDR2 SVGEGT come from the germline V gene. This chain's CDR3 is CASSDALGTGKNIQYF. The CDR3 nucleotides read TGTGCCAGCAGTGATGCTCTCGGGACAGGGAAAAACATTCAGTACTTC.

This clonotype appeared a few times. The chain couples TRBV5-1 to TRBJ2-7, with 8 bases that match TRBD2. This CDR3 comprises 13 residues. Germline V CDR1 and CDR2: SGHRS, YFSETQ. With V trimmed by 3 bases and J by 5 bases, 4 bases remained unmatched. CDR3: CASSSGGVDEQYF. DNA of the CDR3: TGCGCCAGCAGCTCGGGAGGGGTCGACGAGCAGTACTTC.

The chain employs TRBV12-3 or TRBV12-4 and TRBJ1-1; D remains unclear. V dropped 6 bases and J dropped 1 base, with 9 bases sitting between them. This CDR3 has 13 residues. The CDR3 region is CASRGSRNTEAFF. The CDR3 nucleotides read TGTGCCAGCAGGGGGTCGAGGAACACTGAAGCTTTCTTT.

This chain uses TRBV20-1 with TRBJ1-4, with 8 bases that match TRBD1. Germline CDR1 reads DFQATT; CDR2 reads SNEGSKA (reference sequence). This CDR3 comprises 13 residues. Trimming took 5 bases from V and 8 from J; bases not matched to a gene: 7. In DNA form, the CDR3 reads TGCAGTGCTCGAAGGACAGGGCCCGAAAAACTGTTTTTT. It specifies CSARRTGPEKLFF.

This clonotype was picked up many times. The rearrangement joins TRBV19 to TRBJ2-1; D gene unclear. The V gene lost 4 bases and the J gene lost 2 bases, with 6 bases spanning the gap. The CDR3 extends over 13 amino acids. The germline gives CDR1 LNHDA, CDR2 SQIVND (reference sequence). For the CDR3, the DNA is TGTGCCAGTAGTAGAGGTACCTACAATGAGCAGTTCTTC. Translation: CASSRGTYNEQFF.

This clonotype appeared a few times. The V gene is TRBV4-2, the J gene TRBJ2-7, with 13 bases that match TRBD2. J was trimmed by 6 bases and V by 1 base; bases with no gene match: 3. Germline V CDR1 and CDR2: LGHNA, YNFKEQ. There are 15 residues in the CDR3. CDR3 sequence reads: CASSQGLAGGLEQYF. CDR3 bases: TGTGCCAGCAGCCAAGGACTAGCGGGAGGCCTCGAGCAGTACTTC.

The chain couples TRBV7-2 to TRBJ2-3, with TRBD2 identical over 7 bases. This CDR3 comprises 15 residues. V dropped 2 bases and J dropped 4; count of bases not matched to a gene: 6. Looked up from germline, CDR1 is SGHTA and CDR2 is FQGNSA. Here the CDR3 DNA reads TGTGCCAGCAGCTTACGTGGGAGGGCCGCAGATACGCAGTATTTT. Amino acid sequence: CASSLRGRAADTQYF.

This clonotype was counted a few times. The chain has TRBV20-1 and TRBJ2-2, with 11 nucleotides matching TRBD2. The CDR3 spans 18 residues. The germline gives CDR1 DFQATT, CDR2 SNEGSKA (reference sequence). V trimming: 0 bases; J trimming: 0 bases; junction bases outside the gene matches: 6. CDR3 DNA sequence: TGCAGTGCTAGAGATCCGGGACTAGCGGTAACGAACACCGGGGAGCTGTTTTTT. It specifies CSARDPGLAVTNTGELFF.